Sequencing of this T cell receptor beta chain was carried out in a study of early T cells in non-severe SARS-CoV-2 infection. General study results and limits: In VDJdb matching, anti-spike CD8 responses were favored while private and CD4 specificities went missing.

This clonotype came up a few times. Its antigen is unknown. CDR3 length: 13 residues. The V gene's germline CDR1 is MGHRA and CDR2 YSYEKL. Trimming cost V 0 bases and J 9 bases, with 9 bases left between them. TCRdb recomputed calls from the 5' RACE reads with MiXCR, one row per CDR3 protein. This table has tens of thousands of distinct CDR3 sequences, under 13% appearing once. Material: whole blood. This receptor was identified in an adult who was a healthcare worker with PCR-confirmed SARS-CoV-2 infection or an uninfected control (not recorded which). The J gene is TRBJ1-5, the V gene TRBV4-1; D is undetermined. The CDR3 is CASSQDRGSPQHF. CDR3 sequence (DNA): TGCGCCAGCAGCCAAGATCGCGGATCGCCCCAGCATTTT.